Each of the 14 T cell receptor beta chains below was sequenced from the same sample in a study of regulatory and conventional T cells in RAG deficiency. Regulatory T cells were sorted from blood as CD4+ CD25-high CD127-low cells. Produced via immunoSEQ multiplex PCR; TCRdb's table is partial and in-frame only. The sample yields 20,000 or so clones, around 90% seen once. The sample also formed part of further work on regulatory T cells. Turning to that study: The PCR used 52 TRBV and 13 TRBJ primers.

Sequenced: Tregs sorted from blood. The receptors were gathered from a human donor in good health.

The count of this clone is one. The rearrangement joins TRBV4-2 to TRBJ1-1, with D possibly matching TRBD1 (6 bases). Germline CDR1 LGHNA, CDR2 YNFKEQ. This CDR3 is built from 15 residues. Trimming removed 4 bases at V and 7 bases at J, with 19 bases between. The chain's CDR3 is CASSPISGGFVEAFF. The CDR3 DNA reads as TGTGCCAGCAGCCCAATTTCGGGGGGCTTTGTTGAAGCTTTCTTT.

The chain recombines TRBV7-9 with TRBJ1-6; 10 bases map to TRBD1. J was trimmed by 7 bases and V by 6 bases; bases with no gene match: 12. CDR1 is SEHNR, CDR2 FQNEAQ, per germline (reference sequence). The CDR3 runs 17 residues. The CDR3 loop reads CASRPSVGQGTNSPLHF. The CDR3 DNA reads as TGTGCCAGCAGGCCCAGCGTGGGACAGGGGACAAATTCACCCCTCCACTTT.

J is TRBJ2-7 and V is TRBV28; no clear D. The CDR3 is 13 residues long. Trimming stripped 6 bases from V and 12 bases from J, with 21 bases between. Germline V gene lookup returns CDR1 MDHEN and CDR2 SYDVKM. CDR3 in amino acids: CASSTTPGRRLYF. The CDR3 bases are TGTGCCAGCAGCACTACACCGGGCCGCCGCTTGTACTTC. Filled out from reference TRBV28 and TRBJ2-7, the complete variable domain reads DVKVTQSSRYLVKRTGEKVFLECVQDMDHENMFWYRQDPGLGLRLIYFSYDVKMKEKGDIPEGYSVSREKKERFSLILESASTNQTSMYLCASSTTPGRRLYFGPGTRLTVT.

This clone showed up just a few times. The chain links TRBV7-9 to TRBJ1-6; D ambiguous. The CDR3 contains 15 residues. The germline V gene encodes CDR1 SEHNR and CDR2 FQNEAQ (reference sequence). The ends were cut back, 5 bases at V and 4 bases at J, with 12 bases in the middle. CDR3: CASSHGPEYNSPLHF. In DNA, the CDR3 is TGTGCCAGCAGCCACGGGCCGGAATATAATTCACCCCTCCACTTT.

The genes are TRBV5-4 and TRBJ1-3, with D uncertain. The V gene's germline CDR1 is SGHNT and CDR2 YYREEE (reference sequence). This CDR3 comprises 15 residues. V dropped 4 bases and J dropped 5 bases, with 16 bases sitting between them. The CDR3: CASSPGGGGRNTIYF. The CDR3 nucleotides are TGTGCCAGCAGCCCCGGAGGTGGCGGTAGAAACACCATATATTTT.

This clone was picked up one time. The chain recombines TRBV27 with TRBJ1-1; a possible D gene is TRBD1 (6 bases). Germline CDR1 and CDR2: MNHEY and SMNVEV (reference sequence). This CDR3 is 16 amino acids long. The V end lost 2 bases, the J end lost 0 bases, and 13 bases lay between the germline ends. The CDR3: CASSLSMGHLNTEAFF. CDR3 in DNA: TGTGCCAGCAGTTTAAGTATGGGACACTTGAACACTGAAGCTTTCTTT.

The chain couples TRBV6-6 to TRBJ2-5, with 7 bases aligning to TRBD1. With V trimmed by 2 bases and J by 5 bases, 5 bases remained unmatched. The germline V gene has CDR1 MNHNY and CDR2 SVGAGI (reference sequence). This CDR3 has 14 residues. The CDR3 reads CASSYEGRGETQYF. The CDR3 coding sequence is TGTGCCAGCAGTTACGAGGGCAGGGGGGAGACCCAGTACTTC.

This clone was picked up a small number of times. The chain joins TRBV7-2 to TRBJ1-6; no clear D gene. There are 15 residues in the CDR3. From germline, CDR1 is SGHTA and CDR2 FQGNSA. Trimming removed 4 bases from V and 11 bases from J, with 18 bases in between. The CDR3 spells CASSSYGEARTPLHF. The CDR3 DNA is TGTGCCAGCAGCTCGTACGGAGAAGCCCGCACACCCCTCCACTTT.

In its sample, this clone was seen a few times. The rearrangement uses TRBV18 and TRBJ1-3; weak D call: TRBD1 (5 bases). From germline, CDR1 is KGHSH and CDR2 LQKENI. V was cut by 0 bases and J by 2 bases, with 20 bases left in between. The CDR3 covers 19 residues. Here the CDR3 DNA reads TGTGCCAGCTCACCACCGGGGGGATTGGCAGGACCACCTGGAAACACCATATATTTT. Encoded protein: CASSPPGGLAGPPGNTIYF.

The genes are TRBV2 and TRBJ1-1; possibly TRBD1 for D (5 bases). CDR1 and CDR2 (germline): SNHLY, FYNNEI. V gave up 7 bases and J gave up 1 base, with 10 bases separating them. The CDR3 consists of 13 residues. CDR3 in amino acids: CASIPGRNTEAFF. CDR3 nucleotide sequence: TGTGCCAGCATTCCAGGGAGGAACACTGAAGCTTTCTTT.

V usage is TRBV5-1 and J usage is TRBJ2-7; TRBD1 aligns across 10 bases. From germline, CDR1 is SGHRS and CDR2 YFSETQ. J was trimmed by 5 bases and V by 4 bases; bases with no gene match: 9. The CDR3 is made up of 15 amino acids. The CDR3: CASSLTGQGSNEQYF. DNA of the CDR3: TGCGCCAGCAGCCTAACGGGACAGGGGTCCAACGAGCAGTACTTC.

This chain joins TRBV5-1 and TRBJ1-2; D not certain. Trimming took off 4 bases at V and 6 bases at J, with 16 bases between the two ends. Germline loops: CDR1 SGHRS, CDR2 YFSETQ. CDR3 length: 14 amino acids. The CDR3 DNA reads TGCGCCAGCAGCCCGAGGGAGGAGCGAGATGGCTACACCTTC. Amino acid sequence: CASSPREERDGYTF. Complete variable domain (other parts from reference TRBV5-1 and TRBJ1-2): KAGVTQTPRYLIKTRGQQVTLSCSPISGHRSVSWYQQTPGQGLQFLFEYFSETQRNKGNFPGRFSGRQFSNSRSEMNVSTLELGDSALYLCASSPREERDGYTFGSGTRLTVV.

The chain recombines TRBV5-6 with TRBJ2-7; a weak D match, TRBD2 (6 bases). CDR1 is SGHDT, CDR2 YYEEEE, per germline. CDR3 length: 15 amino acids. V was pared by 4 bases and J by 1 base, with 15 bases between. CDR3 sequence reads: CASSRGEVLSYEQYF. Written as DNA, the CDR3 is TGTGCCAGCAGCCGAGGGGAGGTCTTGTCCTACGAGCAGTACTTC.

The CDR3 bases are TGCGCCAGCAGTCCTGGAGGACTAGTCTTGCAAGAGACCCAGTACTTC. Translation: CASSPGGLVLQETQYF. This chain uses TRBV5-1 with TRBJ2-5; 7 bases line up with TRBD2. Germline V gene lookup returns CDR1 SGHRS and CDR2 YFSETQ. V trimming: 5 bases; J trimming: 2 bases; junction bases outside the gene matches: 12. The CDR3 spans 16 residues.